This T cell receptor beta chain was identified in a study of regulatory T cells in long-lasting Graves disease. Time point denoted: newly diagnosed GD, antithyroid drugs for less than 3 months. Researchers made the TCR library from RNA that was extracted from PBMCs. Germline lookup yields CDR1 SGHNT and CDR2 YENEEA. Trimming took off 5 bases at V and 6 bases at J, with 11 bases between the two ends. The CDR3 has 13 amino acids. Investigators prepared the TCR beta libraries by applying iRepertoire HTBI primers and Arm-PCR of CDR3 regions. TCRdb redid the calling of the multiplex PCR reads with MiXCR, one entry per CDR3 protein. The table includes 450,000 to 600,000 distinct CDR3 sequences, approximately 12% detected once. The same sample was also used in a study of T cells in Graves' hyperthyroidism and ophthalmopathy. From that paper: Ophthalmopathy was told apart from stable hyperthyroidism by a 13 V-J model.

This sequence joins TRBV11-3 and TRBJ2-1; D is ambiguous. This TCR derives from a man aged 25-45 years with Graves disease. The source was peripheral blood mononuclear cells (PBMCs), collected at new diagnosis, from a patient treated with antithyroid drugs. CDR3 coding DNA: TGTGCCAGCAGCGCGGACGAGTTCAATGAGCAGTTCTTC. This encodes CASSADEFNEQFF.